This TCR beta chain was retrieved from a study of blood T cell repertoires in COVID-19. Overall study: Samples taken during acute and convalescent COVID-19 were collected in the United States, Italy and Spain. PBMCs, B-cell-depleted T cells, or T cells provided the cDNA or gDNA that made up the material.

Authors' processing steps: Amplification from reference gene primers served as the basis for estimated nucleated cell counts. The repertoire was sequenced with immunoSEQ multiplex PCR; TCRdb's copy has only in-frame clones and lacks some. The DNA was the basis for D and trimming; V, J and clone size are from that table. The table lists some 40,000 clones, more than 85% of them singletons. Sequencing was carried out using peripheral blood. This clonotype originated in a man between 70 and 80 years old with acute or convalescent COVID-19.

This chain's CDR3 is CASSSTSASTDTQYF. In DNA, the CDR3 is TGTGCCAGCAGCTCGACTAGCGCGAGCACAGATACGCAGTATTTT. The rearrangement joins TRBV7-3 to TRBJ2-3; 8 positions agree with TRBD2. The V segment lost 4 bases and the J segment 0 bases; nucleotides outside the gene matches: 3. Germline-derived CDR1 and CDR2 are SGHTA and FQGTGA. This CDR3 contains 15 residues.